The clone carrying this T cell receptor (beta chain) was observed many times. Its antigen is undetermined. The data were taken from a study of blood T cells in healthy people across ages. Notes on the study in general: TCR beta diversity was tightly associated with the proportion of naive T cells.

The authors ran a second PCR of roughly 6 to 11 cycles using a sample-barcoded 5' primer and a J-beta primer mix. One entry per CDR3 protein, called by TCRdb with MiXCR from the 5' RACE reads. The table lists roughly 1,000,000 distinct CDR3 sequences, roughly a quarter of them singletons, with around 0.7% in the top ten. V was trimmed by 8 bases and J by 3 bases, leaving 4 bases between them. This CDR3 contains 10 residues. CDR1 MNHNS and CDR2 SASEGT come from the germline V gene. These data were also filed under a second study, of T cells of mothers and their children. That report adds: Primer M1S, used in the second PCR, introduced sample barcodes and 2-4 random nucleotides. Several million TCR beta reads per child versus over 9.5 million per mother. Versus unrelated pairs, overlap was slightly higher in related mother-child pairs, without reaching significance.

The chain uses TRBV6-1 and TRBJ2-5; D gene uncertain. What was sequenced was blood. This TCR derives from a girl aged 2-10 years in good health. The CDR3 nucleotides read TGTGCCAGCGGGGAAGAGACCCAGTACTTC. Translation gives CASGEETQYF.